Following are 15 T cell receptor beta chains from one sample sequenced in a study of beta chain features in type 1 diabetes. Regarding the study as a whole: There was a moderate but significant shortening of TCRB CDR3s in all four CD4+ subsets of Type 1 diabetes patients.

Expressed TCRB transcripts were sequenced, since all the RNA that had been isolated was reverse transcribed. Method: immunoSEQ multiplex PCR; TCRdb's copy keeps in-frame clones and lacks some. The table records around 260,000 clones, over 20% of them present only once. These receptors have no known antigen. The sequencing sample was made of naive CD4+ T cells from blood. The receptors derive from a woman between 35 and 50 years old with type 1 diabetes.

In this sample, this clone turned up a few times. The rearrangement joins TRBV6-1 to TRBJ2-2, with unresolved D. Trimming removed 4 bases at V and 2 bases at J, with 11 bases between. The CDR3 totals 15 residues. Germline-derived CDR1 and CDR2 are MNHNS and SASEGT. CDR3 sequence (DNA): TGTGCCAGCAGTGCGTACAGCTCTAACACCGGGGAGCTGTTTTTT. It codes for CASSAYSSNTGELFF.

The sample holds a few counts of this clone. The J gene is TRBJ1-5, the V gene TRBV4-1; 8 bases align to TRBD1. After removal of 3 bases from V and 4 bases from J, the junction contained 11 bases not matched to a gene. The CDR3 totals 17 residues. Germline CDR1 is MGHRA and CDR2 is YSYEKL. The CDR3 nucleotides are TGCGCCAGCAGCCACATCAATCCCGGACAGGGAAATCAGCCCCAGCATTTT. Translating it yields CASSHINPGQGNQPQHF.

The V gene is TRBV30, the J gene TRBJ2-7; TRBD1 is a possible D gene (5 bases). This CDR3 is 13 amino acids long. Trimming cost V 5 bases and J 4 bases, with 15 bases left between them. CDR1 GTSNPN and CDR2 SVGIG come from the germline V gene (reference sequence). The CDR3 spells CAWARPTVYEQYF. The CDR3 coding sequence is TGTGCCTGGGCCCGCCCGACAGTGTACGAGCAGTACTTC. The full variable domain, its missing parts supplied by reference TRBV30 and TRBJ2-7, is SQTIHQWPATLVQPVGSPLSLECTVEGTSNPNLYWYRQAAGRGLQLLFYSVGIGQISSEVPQNLSASRPQDRQFILSSKKLLLSDSGFYLCAWARPTVYEQYFGPGTRLTVT.

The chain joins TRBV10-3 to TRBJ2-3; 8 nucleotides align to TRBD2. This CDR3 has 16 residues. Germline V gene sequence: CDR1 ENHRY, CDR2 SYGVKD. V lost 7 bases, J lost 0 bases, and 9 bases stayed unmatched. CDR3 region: CAIKTGGTDSTDTQYF. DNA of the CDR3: TGTGCCATCAAAACGGGGGGGACGGACAGCACAGATACGCAGTATTTT.

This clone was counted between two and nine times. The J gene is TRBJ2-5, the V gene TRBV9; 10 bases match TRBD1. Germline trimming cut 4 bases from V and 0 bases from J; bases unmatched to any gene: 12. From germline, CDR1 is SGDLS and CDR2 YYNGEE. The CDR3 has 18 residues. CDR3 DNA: TGTGCCAGCAGCCCACAGGACAGGGGGAGGGGGAACCAAGAGACCCAGTACTTC. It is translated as CASSPQDRGRGNQETQYF.

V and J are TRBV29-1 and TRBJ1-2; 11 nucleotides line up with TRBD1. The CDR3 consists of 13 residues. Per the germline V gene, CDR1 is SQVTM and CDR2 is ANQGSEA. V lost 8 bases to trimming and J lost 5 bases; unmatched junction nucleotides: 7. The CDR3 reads CSTRTGGGYGYTF. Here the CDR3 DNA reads TGCAGCACGAGGACAGGGGGCGGTTATGGCTACACCTTC.

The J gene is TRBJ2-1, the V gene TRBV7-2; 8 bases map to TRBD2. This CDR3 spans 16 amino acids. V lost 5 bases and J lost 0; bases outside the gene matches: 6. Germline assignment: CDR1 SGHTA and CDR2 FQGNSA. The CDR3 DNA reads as TGTGCCAGCAGCCCGGGGGGGAGTTCCTCCTACAATGAGCAGTTCTTC. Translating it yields CASSPGGSSSYNEQFF. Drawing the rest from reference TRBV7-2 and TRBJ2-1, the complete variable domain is GAGVSQSPSNKVTEKGKDVELRCDPISGHTALYWYRQSLGQGLEFLIYFQGNSAPDKSGLPSDRFSAERTGGSVSTLTIQRTQQEDSAVYLCASSPGGSSSYNEQFFGPGTRLTVL.

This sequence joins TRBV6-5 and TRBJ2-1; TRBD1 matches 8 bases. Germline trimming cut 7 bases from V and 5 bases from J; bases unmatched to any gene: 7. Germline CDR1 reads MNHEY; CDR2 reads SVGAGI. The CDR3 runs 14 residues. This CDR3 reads CASTPGDRNNEQFF. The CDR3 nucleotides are TGTGCCAGCACCCCCGGGGACAGGAACAATGAGCAGTTCTTC.

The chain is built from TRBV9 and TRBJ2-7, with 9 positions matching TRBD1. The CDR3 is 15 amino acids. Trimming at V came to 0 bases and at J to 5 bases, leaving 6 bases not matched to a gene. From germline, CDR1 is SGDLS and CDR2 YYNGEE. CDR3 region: CASSVVGDRVNEQYF. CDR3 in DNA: TGTGCCAGCAGCGTAGTGGGGGACAGGGTGAACGAGCAGTACTTC.

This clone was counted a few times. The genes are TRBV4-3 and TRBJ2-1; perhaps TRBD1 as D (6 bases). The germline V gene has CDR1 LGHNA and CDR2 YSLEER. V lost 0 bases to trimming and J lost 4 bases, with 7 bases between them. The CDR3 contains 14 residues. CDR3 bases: TGCGCCAGCAGCCAAGACAGGGGATACAATGAGCAGTTCTTC. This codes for CASSQDRGYNEQFF.

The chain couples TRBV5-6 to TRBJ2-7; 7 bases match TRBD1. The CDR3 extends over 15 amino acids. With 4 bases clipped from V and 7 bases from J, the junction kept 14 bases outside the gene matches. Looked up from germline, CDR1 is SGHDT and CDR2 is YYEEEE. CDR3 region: CASSRTGTAVLEQYF. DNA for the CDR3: TGTGCCAGCAGCAGAACCGGGACAGCTGTATTAGAGCAGTACTTC.

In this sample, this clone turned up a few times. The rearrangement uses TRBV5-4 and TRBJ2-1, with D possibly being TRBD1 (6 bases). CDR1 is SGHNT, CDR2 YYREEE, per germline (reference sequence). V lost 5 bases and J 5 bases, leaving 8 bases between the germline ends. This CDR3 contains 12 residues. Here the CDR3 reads CASSRQDNEQFF. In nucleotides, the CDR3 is TGTGCCAGCAGTCGACAGGACAATGAGCAGTTCTTC.

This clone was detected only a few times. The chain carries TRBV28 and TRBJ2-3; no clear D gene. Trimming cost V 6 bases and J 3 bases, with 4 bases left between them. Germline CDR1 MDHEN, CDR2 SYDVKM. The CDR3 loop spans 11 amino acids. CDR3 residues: CASRATDTQYF. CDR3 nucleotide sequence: TGTGCCAGCAGGGCAACAGATACGCAGTATTTT.

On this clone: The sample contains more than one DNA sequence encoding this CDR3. CDR3 amino acids: CASSLTGSHTEAFF. DNA for the CDR3: TGCGCCAGCAGCTTGACAGGGTCCCACACTGAAGCTTTCTTT. The V gene is TRBV5-1, the J gene TRBJ1-1; maybe TRBD1 (6 bases). Germline V CDR1 and CDR2: SGHRS, YFSETQ. This CDR3 spans 14 amino acids. V gave up 1 base and J gave up 3 bases, with 10 bases separating them.

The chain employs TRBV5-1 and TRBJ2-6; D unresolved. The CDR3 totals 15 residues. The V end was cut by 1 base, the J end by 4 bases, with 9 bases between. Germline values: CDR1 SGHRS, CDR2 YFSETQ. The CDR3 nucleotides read TGCGCCAGCAGCTTGAGCTACTCGGGGGCCAACGTCCTGACTTTC. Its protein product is CASSLSYSGANVLTF.